What follows are 24 T cell receptor beta chains derived from one specimen sequenced in a study of T cell responses to AZD1222 COVID-19 vaccine. TCRdb's table, derived via immunoSEQ multiplex PCR, lists solely in-frame clones and lacks some. Among approximately 110,000 clones listed, around 90% were seen once. Source: peripheral blood, taken on day 0 of AZD1222 vaccination. The receptors originated from an adult in good health.

This rearrangement joins TRBV7-2 to TRBJ1-5; maybe TRBD1 (5 bases). V was pared by 1 base and J by 3 bases, with 10 bases between. This CDR3 has 15 residues. Germline lookup yields CDR1 SGHTA and CDR2 FQGNSA. The CDR3 loop is CASSLVGGVNQPQHF. DNA for the CDR3: TGTGCCAGCAGCTTAGTCGGGGGGGTCAATCAGCCCCAGCATTTT.

The J gene is TRBJ1-4, the V gene TRBV19; 7 bases map to TRBD1. J was trimmed by 10 bases and V by 7 bases; bases with no gene match: 15. Germline CDR1 LNHDA, CDR2 SQIVND (reference sequence). The CDR3 covers 15 residues. The DNA of the CDR3 is TGTGCCAGTACCACCGGACAGGCCGATCGTGTAAAACTGTTTTTT. This codes for CASTTGQADRVKLFF.

The CDR3 is CASSGRPFVYEQYF. The CDR3 DNA is TGTGCCAGCAGCGGCAGGCCCTTCGTCTACGAGCAGTACTTC. This chain links TRBV7-9 with TRBJ2-7; no clear D. The CDR3 runs 14 residues. Trimming stripped 5 bases from V and 3 bases from J, with 14 bases between. CDR1 is SEHNR and CDR2 is FQNEAQ in the germline V gene (reference sequence).

This clone was found once. The chain couples TRBV2 to TRBJ1-4; possibly TRBD1 for D (6 bases). The CDR3 consists of 15 residues. Germline V gene lookup returns CDR1 SNHLY and CDR2 FYNNEI. V lost 3 bases to trimming and J lost 0 bases, with 8 bases between them. The CDR3 nucleotides read TGTGCCAGCAGTGAGCAGGGGCCAACTAATGAAAAACTGTTTTTT. Residues: CASSEQGPTNEKLFF.

The chain is built from TRBV7-3 and TRBJ2-1; D ambiguous. Between the trimmed V and J ends, which lost 5 bases and 9 bases, there was a span of 11 bases. CDR3 length: 12 amino acids. Germline V lookup: CDR1 SGHTA, CDR2 FQGTGA. CDR3 sequence reads: CASSRLGGEQFF. CDR3 DNA sequence: TGTGCCAGCAGCCGCCTAGGTGGTGAGCAGTTCTTC.

The chain uses TRBV5-1 and TRBJ2-2, with a tentative D call TRBD2 (6 bases). This CDR3 contains 15 residues. Trimming cost V 7 bases and J 1 base, with 14 bases left between them. The germline V gene encodes CDR1 SGHRS and CDR2 YFSETQ. The CDR3 here is CASSGSGGNTGELFF. CDR3 sequence (DNA): TGCGCCAGCTCCGGCTCCGGGGGGAACACCGGGGAGCTGTTTTTT. The full variable domain, in which reference TRBV5-1 and TRBJ2-2 provide the parts outside the CDR3, is KAGVTQTPRYLIKTRGQQVTLSCSPISGHRSVSWYQQTPGQGLQFLFEYFSETQRNKGNFPGRFSGRQFSNSRSEMNVSTLELGDSALYLCASSGSGGNTGELFFGEGSRLTVL.

The CDR3 nucleotides are TGTGCCAGCAGTGAAATAAGCGAAAAACTGTTTTTT. The encoded protein is CASSEISEKLFF. This sequence joins TRBV6-1 and TRBJ1-4; D remains ambiguous. V lost 2 bases, J lost 8 bases, and 6 bases lay in between. Germline assignment: CDR1 MNHNS and CDR2 SASEGT. The CDR3 consists of 12 residues.

The CDR3 coding sequence is TGTGCCAGCAGCTTAGCGGGGGGGCGGGAGACCCAGTACTTC. Residues: CASSLAGGRETQYF. The rearrangement uses TRBV9 and TRBJ2-5, with 11 bases aligning to TRBD2. The V segment lost 4 bases and the J segment 5 bases; nucleotides outside the gene matches: 4. This CDR3 is 14 amino acids long. Germline V lookup: CDR1 SGDLS, CDR2 YYNGEE. Complete variable domain (other parts from reference TRBV9 and TRBJ2-5): DSGVTQTPKHLITATGQRVTLRCSPRSGDLSVYWYQQSLDQGLQFLIQYYNGEERAKGNILERFSAQQFPDLHSELNLSSLELGDSALYFCASSLAGGRETQYFGPGTRLLVL.

The chain links TRBV5-1 to TRBJ2-5; 7 bases align to TRBD1. Trimming at V came to 4 bases and at J to 1 base, leaving 4 bases not matched to a gene. CDR1 and CDR2 (germline): SGHRS, YFSETQ. The CDR3 spans 14 residues. The CDR3 coding sequence is TGCGCCAGCAGCACGGGACAGATCCAAGAGACCCAGTACTTC. Translating it yields CASSTGQIQETQYF.

V is TRBV5-6 and J is TRBJ2-3; either TRBD1 or TRBD2 may fit D (5 bases each). This CDR3 spans 18 amino acids. The V gene lost 0 bases and the J gene lost 0 bases, with 17 bases spanning the gap. CDR1 and CDR2 (germline): SGHDT, YYEEEE. CDR3 residues: CASSLGGPEDISTDTQYF. For the CDR3, the DNA is TGTGCCAGCAGCTTGGGGGGACCGGAGGACATAAGCACAGATACGCAGTATTTT.

Regarding this clone: The junction shows a germline mismatch at one end, possibly a read error. The chain uses TRBV5-1 and TRBJ1-2; D might be TRBD1 (5 bases). Germline values: CDR1 SGHRS, CDR2 YFSETQ. The CDR3 covers 14 residues. The CDR3 sequence is CASSFRDPGPASVF. For the CDR3, the DNA is TGCGCCAGCAGCTTTCGCGACCCGGGACCGGCTTCTGTATTC.

This chain connects TRBV18 to TRBJ2-1; D unclear. Germline lookup yields CDR1 KGHSH and CDR2 LQKENI. V gave up 5 bases and J gave up 0 bases, with 5 bases separating them. The CDR3 runs to 13 residues. The CDR3 here is CASSVASYNEQFF. The CDR3 nucleotides are TGTGCCAGCTCAGTAGCCTCCTACAATGAGCAGTTCTTC.

The genes are TRBV9 and TRBJ2-5; D uncertain. The CDR3 covers 13 residues. Between the trimmed V and J ends, which lost 1 base and 2 bases, there was a span of 6 bases. Germline CDR1 is SGDLS and CDR2 is YYNGEE. The CDR3 region has the DNA TGTGCCAGCAGCGTACTCGAACAAGAGACCCAGTACTTC. Translation gives CASSVLEQETQYF.

This clone was found a few times. The chain combines TRBV6-1 with TRBJ1-6; weak D call: TRBD1 (6 bases). The CDR3 sequence is 17 residues long. V was cut by 4 bases and J by 9 bases, with 22 bases left in between. CDR1 and CDR2 (germline): MNHNS, SASEGT. In DNA form, the CDR3 reads TGTGCCAGCAGTGTACGGGGGGGAAGGGACAACCTTTCACCCCTCCACTTT. This translates into CASSVRGGRDNLSPLHF.

In nucleotides, the CDR3 is TGTGCCAGCAGTAGAACCGGGACAGGGGCCGGGGAGCTGTTTTTT. Translating it yields CASSRTGTGAGELFF. V gene TRBV6-5 combines with J gene TRBJ2-2; 10 nucleotides agree with TRBD1. There are 15 residues in the CDR3. Germline loops: CDR1 MNHEY, CDR2 SVGAGI. V lost 5 bases and J lost 6; bases outside the gene matches: 6.

The chain links TRBV13 to TRBJ2-5; TRBD2 matches at 7 bases. V was pared by 4 bases and J by 5 bases, with 13 bases of the junction left unmatched. This CDR3 is 16 amino acids long. CDR1 is PRHDT, CDR2 FYEKMQ, per germline (reference sequence). The CDR3 sequence is CASSSSSDRGVETQYF. CDR3 nucleotides: TGTGCCAGCAGCTCCTCTAGCGACCGGGGGGTGGAGACCCAGTACTTC.

The genes are TRBV4-1 and TRBJ2-7; 9 nucleotides line up with TRBD2. V lost 3 bases, J lost 2 bases, and 8 bases stayed unmatched. This CDR3 comprises 16 residues. Germline lookup yields CDR1 MGHRA and CDR2 YSYEKL. The CDR3 region is CASSQGRAGGTYEQYF. CDR3 DNA sequence: TGCGCCAGCAGCCAGGGTCGAGCGGGAGGAACCTACGAGCAGTACTTC.

The chain has TRBV28 and TRBJ2-7, with TRBD2 matching over 12 bases. CDR1 and CDR2 (germline): MDHEN, SYDVKM. CDR3 length: 18 residues. After removal of 4 bases from V and 5 bases from J, the junction contained 15 bases not matched to a gene. The CDR3 reads CASSSPPSGLAGWDEQYF. The CDR3 coding sequence is TGTGCCAGCAGTTCCCCCCCATCCGGACTAGCGGGATGGGACGAGCAGTACTTC.

This clone has more than one count but fewer than ten. This chain uses TRBV5-1 with TRBJ1-4; 10 bases are shared with TRBD1. Germline trimming cut 4 bases from V and 2 bases from J; bases unmatched to any gene: 5. The CDR3 is 16 residues long. Germline V CDR1 and CDR2: SGHRS, YFSETQ. CDR3: CASSTGTGETNEKLFF. The CDR3, as DNA: TGCGCCAGCAGCACAGGGACAGGGGAGACTAATGAAAAACTGTTTTTT.

The DNA of the CDR3 is TGCGCCAGCAGCCACGCGACTAGCGGGAGCTTGTACGAGCAGTACTTC. Protein product: CASSHATSGSLYEQYF. V and J are TRBV4-1 and TRBJ2-7; 12 bases map to TRBD2. The V gene end was trimmed by 3 bases and the J gene end by 4 bases; junction bases not matched to a gene: 7. The CDR3 is 16 residues long. Looked up from germline, CDR1 is MGHRA and CDR2 is YSYEKL.

The chain uses TRBV7-8 and TRBJ1-5; D might be TRBD1 (5 bases). Trimming left V 1 base short and J 6 bases short, with 16 bases between. Germline lookup yields CDR1 SGHVS and CDR2 FQNEAQ. This CDR3 spans 16 amino acids. CDR3 sequence reads: CASSLEGSAGPQPQHF. CDR3 sequence (DNA): TGTGCCAGCAGCTTAGAGGGTTCGGCAGGGCCTCAGCCCCAGCATTTT.

V gene TRBV29-1 combines with J gene TRBJ1-2; 8 positions agree with TRBD1. J lost 8 bases, V lost 8 bases, and 16 bases had no gene match. The CDR3 runs to 14 residues. Looked up from germline, CDR1 is SQVTM and CDR2 is ANQGSEA. CDR3 nucleotides: TGCAGCTCCGTGGAAGGGTCGACAGGGGACGGCTACACCTTC. This translates into CSSVEGSTGDGYTF.

CDR3 residues: CASRHPGAGQPQHF. CDR3 nucleotide sequence: TGTGCCAGCAGACACCCAGGGGCCGGTCAGCCCCAGCATTTT. The J gene is TRBJ1-5, the V gene TRBV28, with D tentatively TRBD1 (6 bases). Germline V gives CDR1 MDHEN, CDR2 SYDVKM. Trimming pared 6 bases from V and 6 bases from J, leaving 15 bases between. This CDR3 comprises 14 residues.

V gene TRBV7-2 combines with J gene TRBJ2-1, with TRBD1 as a possible D gene (5 bases). CDR3 size: 16 residues. V lost 3 bases to trimming and J lost 0 bases, with 12 bases between them. Germline CDR1 SGHTA, CDR2 FQGNSA. CDR3 bases: TGTGCCAGCAGCTTCCTGACAGTTAGCTCCTACAATGAGCAGTTCTTC. Residues: CASSFLTVSSYNEQFF.